The source of this T cell receptor beta chain is a study of T cells in Graves' hyperthyroidism and ophthalmopathy. RNA transcripts gave rise to amplified TCR beta CDR3 regions. A set of HTBI primers served as the primers for a first-round RT-PCR of the TCR CDR3. TCRdb reanalysed the multiplex PCR reads using MiXCR and keeps one entry per CDR3 protein. The data contain around 540,000 distinct CDR3 sequences, more than 45% of them seen just once; the ten biggest clones take up roughly 8.2%. Trimming stripped 3 bases from V and 4 bases from J, with 15 bases between. This CDR3 comprises 15 residues. CDR1 and CDR2 from the germline V gene are SNHLY and FYNNEI. In its sample, this clonotype was seen a few times.

The clonotype comes from a woman between 18 and 29 years old with Graves' hyperthyroidism. Sequencing used peripheral blood or thyroid tissue (not recorded which). V is TRBV2 and J is TRBJ1-2; D might be TRBD1 (6 bases). CDR3 sequence: CASSEARGGSYGYTF. DNA for the CDR3: TGTGCCAGCAGTGAGGCCCGAGGGGGGTCCTATGGCTACACCTTC.